This T cell receptor (beta chain) is drawn from a study of shared clonotypes between healthy human individuals. V dropped 6 bases and J dropped 0; count of bases not matched to a gene: 4. The CDR3 totals 18 residues. Looked up from germline, CDR1 is ENHRY and CDR2 is SYGVKD. Profiled with immunoSEQ multiplex PCR; TCRdb holds only in-frame clones, not every one. The data contain approximately 2.5 million clones, 90% to 95% of them singletons. The sequence derives from a man aged 18 to 29 in good health. The sample taken for sequencing was naive CD4+ T cells sorted from blood. As to subset: CD45RA+ positively selected. V and J are TRBV10-3 and TRBJ2-2; 16 nucleotides line up with TRBD2. The CDR3 DNA reads TGTGCCATCAGGTTGGGACTAGCGGGAGGGTCGAACACCGGGGAGCTGTTTTTT. Protein: CAIRLGLAGGSNTGELFF.